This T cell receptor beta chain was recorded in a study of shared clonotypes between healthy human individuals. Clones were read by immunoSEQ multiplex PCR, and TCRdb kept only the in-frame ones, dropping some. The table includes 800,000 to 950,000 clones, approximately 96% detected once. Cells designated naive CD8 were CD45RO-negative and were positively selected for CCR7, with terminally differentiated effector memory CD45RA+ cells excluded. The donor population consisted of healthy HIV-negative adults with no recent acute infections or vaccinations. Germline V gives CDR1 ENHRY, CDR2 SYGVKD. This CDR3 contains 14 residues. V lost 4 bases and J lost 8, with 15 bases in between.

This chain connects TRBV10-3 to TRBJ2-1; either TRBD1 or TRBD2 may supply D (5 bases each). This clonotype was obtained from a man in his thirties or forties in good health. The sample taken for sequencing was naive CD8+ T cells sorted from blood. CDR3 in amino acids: CAISAFIRGDEQFF. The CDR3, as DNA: TGTGCCATCAGTGCTTTCATCCGGGGCGATGAGCAGTTCTTC.